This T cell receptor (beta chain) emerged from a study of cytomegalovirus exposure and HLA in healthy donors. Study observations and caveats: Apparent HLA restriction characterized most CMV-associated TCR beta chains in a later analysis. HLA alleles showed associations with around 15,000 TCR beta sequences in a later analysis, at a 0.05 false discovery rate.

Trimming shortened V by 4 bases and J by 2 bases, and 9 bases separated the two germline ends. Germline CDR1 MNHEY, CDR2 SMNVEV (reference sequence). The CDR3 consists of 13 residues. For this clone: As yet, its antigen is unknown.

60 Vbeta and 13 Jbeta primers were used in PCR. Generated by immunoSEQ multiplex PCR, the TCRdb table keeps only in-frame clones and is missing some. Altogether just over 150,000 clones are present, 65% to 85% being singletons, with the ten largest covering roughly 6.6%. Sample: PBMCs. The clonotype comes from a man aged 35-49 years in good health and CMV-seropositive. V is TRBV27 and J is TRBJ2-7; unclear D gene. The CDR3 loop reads CASSYGTAYEQYF. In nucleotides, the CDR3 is TGTGCCAGCAGTTATGGCACCGCCTACGAGCAGTACTTC.